A few counts support the clone carrying this T cell receptor beta chain. Antigen unknown. Other DNA sequences from this sample encode an identical CDR3 as well. This entry belongs to a study of CD8+ T cells in alopecia areata. Overall study: Tofacitinib therapy lasting 6 to 18 months was followed by 6 months off drug.

Study-level results: Relative to normal scalp, lesional scalp, especially alopecia totalis/universalis, showed higher clonality.

Extracted from the samples, RNA was reverse transcribed into cDNA to serve as the sequencing template. Produced via immunoSEQ multiplex PCR; TCRdb's table is partial and in-frame only. Among about 120,000 clones listed, 50% to 75% were seen once. Noted treatment: oral pan-JAK inhibitor, 5-10 mg twice daily. Punch biopsies of lesional scalp, plus peripheral blood, were taken from alopecia areata patients. V was pared by 0 bases and J by 4 bases, with 5 bases between. CDR3 size: 12 residues. Germline lookup yields CDR1 GTSNPN and CDR2 SVGIG (reference sequence). The sequence was obtained from a human donor with alopecia areata. Sequencing was performed on CD8+ T cells sorted from blood, taken at week 4, from a patient treated with tofacitinib. The chain joins TRBV30 to TRBJ2-3; D may match TRBD1 or TRBD2 (5 bases each). The DNA for the CDR3 is TGTGCCTGGAGTGTGGGGGCAGATACGCAGTATTTT. As protein: CAWSVGADTQYF.